The present TCR beta chain was sequenced within a study of shared clonotypes between healthy human individuals. On the study more broadly: The plates for each donor numbered three CD4 naive, three CD4 memory, two CD8 naive and one CD8 memory.

This clone showed up just a few times. Trimming left V 6 bases short and J 2 bases short, with 11 bases between. The length of the CDR3 is 15 residues. Germline-derived CDR1 and CDR2 are MRHNA and SNTAGT. Researchers ran the assay at a deep level. Authors' methods: There were no quality scores in the junction-only immunoSEQ sequences, so filtering differed. Some clones are missing from TCRdb's copy, which holds only in-frame ones; the method was immunoSEQ multiplex PCR. The V and J calls and clone size were taken over from that table, and D and trimming were inferred from the DNA. The sample yields 780,000 or so clones, approximately 77% seen once.

Specimen: memory CD4+ T cells sorted from blood. As to subset: CD45RA-negative fraction. This chain joins TRBV6-4 and TRBJ2-6; possibly TRBD1 for D (5 bases). The TCR originated in a woman aged 25-40 years in good health. CDR3 residues: CASRNTGAGANVLTF. Written as DNA, the CDR3 is TGTGCCAGCAGGAATACAGGAGCTGGGGCCAACGTCCTGACTTTC.